The clone carrying this TCR beta chain was picked up many times. TCRdb used MiXCR to reprocess the RACE reads, holding one entry per CDR3 protein. Here the sample spans 370,000 or so distinct CDR3 sequences, 4% to 5.5% being singletons. This sample was included in a study of human T cells and chemical hapten exposure. Overall study context: Patients, predominantly female, presented with alopecia areata, totalis or universalis.

Time point reported: patch test 1, 2 weeks after DPC sensitization. Sample treatment: therapeutic diphenylcyclopropenone sensitization with weekly scalp DPC. V shed 6 bases and J shed 2 bases, with 16 bases lying between them. CDR3 length: 15 residues. CDR1 LNHDA and CDR2 SQIVND come from the germline V gene (reference sequence). This sequence joins TRBV19 and TRBJ1-1; D possibly corresponds to TRBD1 (6 bases). The TCR sequence derives from a woman aged 45-60 years with alopecia areata. Some clones in this sample may be carry-over from other donors' samples. Sequencing was performed on whole blood, taken in connection with sensitization to the hapten diphenylcyclopropenone (DPC). CDR3 sequence: CASRIQGVGNTEAFF. The CDR3 DNA sequence: TGTGCCAGTAGGATACAGGGTGTGGGAAACACTGAAGCTTTCTTT.